These 23 T cell receptor beta chains share one sample of origin, sequenced in a study of blood T cells in healthy people across ages. Combining a sample-barcoded 5' primer with a J-beta primer mix, a second PCR ran for roughly 6 to 12 cycles. Via MiXCR, TCRdb re-called the 5' RACE reads, giving one row per CDR3 protein. The repertoire includes approximately 940,000 distinct CDR3 sequences, under 50% of them detected once, and over 10% sits in the top ten. The sample comprised blood. The receptors shown here come from a man under 40 in good health.

This chain links TRBV2 with TRBJ2-7; D is undetermined. CDR3 length: 13 residues. The ends were cut back, 5 bases at V and 4 bases at J, with 12 bases in the middle. Germline CDR1 is SNHLY and CDR2 is FYNNEI. CDR3 DNA: TGTGCCAGCAGTCCCCCCGTGGGGTACGAGCAGTACTTC. Its translation: CASSPPVGYEQYF. Full variable domain (outside the CDR3, taken from reference TRBV2 and TRBJ2-7): EPEVTQTPSHQVTQMGQEVILRCVPISNHLYFYWYRQILGQKVEFLVSFYNNEISEKSEIFDDQFSVERPDGSNFTLKIRSTKLEDSAMYFCASSPPVGYEQYFGPGTRLTVT.

In this sample, this clonotype turned up a few times. The rearrangement uses TRBV20-1 and TRBJ2-1; the D gene is possibly TRBD1 (5 bases). The CDR3 extends over 14 amino acids. With 7 bases removed from V and 8 bases from J, the gap between germline ends came to 21 bases. From germline, CDR1 is DFQATT and CDR2 SNEGSKA (reference sequence). CDR3 DNA: TGCAGTGGGGCCGTGGGGCCTCGGGTCCATGAGCAGTTCTTC. Amino acid sequence: CSGAVGPRVHEQFF.

This clonotype was counted a few times. This sequence joins TRBV6-1 and TRBJ1-2, with TRBD1 matching 10 bases. V was clipped by 8 bases and J by 10 bases; unmatched bases: 13. The CDR3 contains 14 residues. Per the germline V gene, CDR1 is MNHNS and CDR2 is SASEGT. In DNA form, the CDR3 reads TGTGCCAGCGGGATTACGGGACAGGGGTTTGTCTACACCTTC. It codes for CASGITGQGFVYTF.

There are a few counts of this clonotype. CDR3 nucleotides: TGTGCCAGCAGCCCATCCGGTCCCTCCTACGAGCAGTACTTC. It specifies CASSPSGPSYEQYF. The chain couples TRBV9 to TRBJ2-5, with D uncertain. Near its end, the DNA agrees better with TRBJ2-7, so the J call may be wrong. Germline assignment: CDR1 SGDLS and CDR2 YYNGEE. CDR3 length: 14 residues.

CDR3 nucleotide sequence: TGTGCCAGCAGTTCCTCCAGGACAGAAATGAACACTGAAGCTTTCTTT. Amino acids: CASSSSRTEMNTEAFF. The rearrangement uses TRBV12-3 or TRBV12-4 and TRBJ1-1, with a possible D match to TRBD1 (6 bases). Trimming took 4 bases from V and 0 from J, leaving 15 bases between them. The CDR3 loop spans 16 amino acids.

Points on this clonotype: The junction departs from the called germline gene at one end, perhaps through a read error. The genes are TRBV7-9 and TRBJ1-2; 8 bases fit TRBD1. This CDR3 contains 13 residues. Germline CDR1 is SEHNR and CDR2 is FQNEAQ (reference sequence). For the CDR3, the DNA is TGTGCCAGCGGCTTAGCAGGGGGCGACAGCTACACCTTC. Encoded protein: CASGLAGGDSYTF.

This chain links TRBV21-1 with TRBJ2-4; the D segment call TRBD2 is taken from the table without a DNA check. The better agreement between TRBJ2-7 and the DNA end casts doubt on the J call. TRBV21-1 is listed as a pseudogene. This CDR3 contains 11 residues. DNA for the CDR3: TGTGCCAAGCCGGGAGGCTACGAGCAGTACTTC. This sequence encodes CAKPGGYEQYF.

This chain uses TRBV10-3 with TRBJ2-1, with 12 bases that match TRBD2. The CDR3 spans 14 residues. Trimming cost V 4 bases and J 5 bases; bases outside gene matches: 0. The germline gives CDR1 ENHRY, CDR2 SYGVKD. In DNA form, the CDR3 reads TGTGCCATCAGTGCTAGCGGGGGGGACAATGAGCAGTTCTTC. Protein: CAISASGGDNEQFF.

In this sample, this clonotype turned up a few times. The V gene is TRBV4-2, the J gene TRBJ1-6, with D possibly matching TRBD1 (5 bases). V was trimmed by 0 bases and J by 11 bases, leaving 23 bases between them. The CDR3 totals 18 residues. The germline CDR1 and CDR2 sequences are LGHNA and YNFKEQ. CDR3 DNA sequence: TGTGCCAGCAGCCAAGATCTGGGGACGGGGAGTCTATTCACACCCCTCCACTTT. Residues: CASSQDLGTGSLFTPLHF.

The V call is TRBV20-1, the J call TRBJ2-5; D is possibly TRBD2 (7 bases). Germline loops: CDR1 DFQATT, CDR2 SNEGSKA (reference sequence). The CDR3 spans 14 residues. Trimming took off 3 bases at V and 3 bases at J, with 14 bases between the two ends. The CDR3 bases are TGCAGTGCTAGTTGGGCGGGGGCGAAAGAGACCCAGTACTTC. It is translated as CSASWAGAKETQYF.

This clonotype was seen ten or more times. The V call is TRBV7-3, the J call TRBJ1-2; 8 positions agree with TRBD1. This CDR3 has 13 residues. V was clipped by 5 bases and J by 7 bases; unmatched bases: 6. The V gene's germline CDR1 is SGHTA and CDR2 FQGTGA. CDR3 protein: CASSPGQGLGYTF. CDR3 nucleotide sequence: TGTGCCAGCAGCCCAGGACAGGGTCTTGGCTACACCTTC.

This chain joins TRBV20-1 and TRBJ2-7; 7 bases are a match to TRBD2. Trimming cost V 5 bases and J 5 bases; bases outside gene matches: 3. This CDR3 spans 11 amino acids. Germline V lookup: CDR1 DFQATT, CDR2 SNEGSKA (reference sequence). DNA of the CDR3: TGCAGTGCTTCGACTAGCAACGAGCAGTACTTC. Encoded protein: CSASTSNEQYF.

This clonotype was found a few times. V usage is TRBV2 and J usage is TRBJ1-4; TRBD1 is a possible D gene (5 bases). The CDR3 runs to 14 residues. Germline assignment: CDR1 SNHLY and CDR2 FYNNEI. Deletions cut 7 bases from V and 4 bases from J, with 13 bases between. The chain's CDR3 is CASTEGSGNEKLFF. The CDR3 region has the DNA TGTGCCAGCACGGAGGGGTCGGGTAATGAAAAACTGTTTTTT.

This clonotype was seen more than once but under ten times. The chain recombines TRBV12-3 or TRBV12-4 with TRBJ1-2, with D unresolved. Trimming took off 6 bases at V and 3 bases at J, with 11 bases between the two ends. The CDR3 is 13 residues long. The CDR3 here is CASRNTEHYGYTF. The CDR3 DNA reads TGTGCCAGCAGGAATACAGAACACTATGGCTACACCTTC.

This clonotype has just one count. A read error is possible here, since a much larger clone lies one base away. The V call is TRBV20-1, the J call TRBJ2-7; 7 nucleotides agree with TRBD1. The CDR3 loop spans 14 amino acids. Per the germline V gene, CDR1 is DFQATT and CDR2 is SNEGSKA (reference sequence). CDR3 region: CNARSAGGINEQYF. CDR3 DNA: TGCAATGCTAGAAGCGCAGGGGGAATCAACGAGCAGTACTTC.

The rearrangement uses TRBV20-1 and TRBJ2-1; 8 bases line up with TRBD2. The closer fit of TRBJ2-7 to the DNA end suggests the J call may be wrong. Germline assignment: CDR1 DFQATT and CDR2 SNEGSKA (reference sequence). This CDR3 is 14 amino acids long. CDR3 sequence: CSAPGLASYNEQYF. The CDR3 nucleotides read TGCAGTGCGCCAGGACTAGCATCCTACAATGAGCAGTACTTC.

This clonotype occurred many times. The chain links TRBV20-1 to TRBJ2-1; D is undetermined. There are 12 residues in the CDR3. The germline CDR1 and CDR2 sequences are DFQATT and SNEGSKA (reference sequence). V was trimmed by 3 bases and J by 5 bases, leaving 8 bases between them. CDR3: CSASGQNNEQFF. CDR3 DNA: TGCAGTGCTAGTGGGCAAAACAATGAGCAGTTCTTC.

The table lists this clonotype with a count of one. The CDR3 sequence: CSATISGTSGLSYEQYF. DNA of the CDR3: TGCAGTGCCACGATATCCGGGACTAGCGGACTTTCCTACGAGCAGTACTTC. J is TRBJ2-7 and V is TRBV20-1; 11 nucleotides align to TRBD2. V trimming: 6 bases; J trimming: 1 base; junction bases outside the gene matches: 14. The CDR3 is made up of 17 amino acids. Germline-derived CDR1 and CDR2 are DFQATT and SNEGSKA (reference sequence).

CDR3 sequence (DNA): TGTGCCAGCTGGGGAACAGGGGTGGGAGATACGCAGTATTTT. It translates to CASWGTGVGDTQYF. This sequence joins TRBV27 and TRBJ2-3; 7 bases are a match to TRBD1. CDR1 MNHEY and CDR2 SMNVEV come from the germline V gene (reference sequence). CDR3 length equals 14 residues. V gave up 8 bases and J gave up 5 bases; unmatched junction bases: 10.

J is TRBJ1-2 and V is TRBV9; TRBD1 might be the D (6 bases). CDR1 and CDR2 from the germline V gene are SGDLS and YYNGEE. The CDR3 spans 16 residues. Trimming took 4 bases from V and 4 from J, leaving 20 bases between them. The CDR3 protein is CASSPQSTGAIYGYTF. CDR3 sequence (DNA): TGTGCCAGCAGCCCACAATCGACAGGAGCTATCTATGGCTACACCTTC.

In this sample, this clonotype turned up once. The chain is built from TRBV4-1 and TRBJ2-5; no definite D call. The germline V gene has CDR1 MGHRA and CDR2 YSYEKL. The V gene lost 1 base and the J gene lost 11 bases, with 20 bases spanning the gap. This CDR3 comprises 15 residues. CDR3 in amino acids: CASSQAKLPYNEQYF. The CDR3 DNA sequence: TGCGCCAGCAGCCAAGCCAAACTACCCTACAATGAGCAGTACTTC.

As DNA, the CDR3 is TGTGCCAGCAGCGCGGAGCTCCCCCCTTACAATGAGCAGTTCTTC. Translated: CASSAELPPYNEQFF. The chain recombines TRBV7-2 with TRBJ2-1, with no clear D. Trimming removed 5 bases from V and 4 bases from J, with 15 bases in between. Germline CDR1 reads SGHTA; CDR2 reads FQGNSA. This CDR3 contains 15 residues.

This clonotype came up once. CDR3 in DNA: TGTGCCAGCAGCACCGGGACAGGGGAGTACGAGCAGTACTTC. Protein: CASSTGTGEYEQYF. This chain links TRBV7-6 with TRBJ2-7, with TRBD1 matching over 10 bases. Trimming removed 5 bases from V and 4 bases from J; junction bases left unmatched: 5. CDR3 length: 14 residues. From germline, CDR1 is SGHVS and CDR2 FNYEAQ. Full variable domain (outside the CDR3, taken from reference TRBV7-6 and TRBJ2-7): GAGVSQSPRYKVTKRGQDVALRCDPISGHVSLYWYRQALGQGPEFLTYFNYEAQQDKSGLPNDRFSAERPEGSISTLTIQRTEQRDSAMYRCASSTGTGEYEQYFGPGTRLTVT.